This TCR beta chain came from a study of cytomegalovirus exposure and HLA in healthy donors. The study ran its PCR with 60 Vbeta and 13 Jbeta primers. Data came from immunoSEQ multiplex PCR; TCRdb stores just in-frame clones and leaves some out. The top ten clones hold about 13% of a sample with more than 95,000 clones, roughly four fifths of them seen once. CDR1 KGHSH and CDR2 LQKENI come from the germline V gene. The trim removed 3 bases at V and 2 bases at J, leaving 4 bases unmatched. CDR3 length: 15 amino acids. The chain has TRBV18 and TRBJ1-2, with 9 bases matching TRBD1. The clonotype was recovered from a woman aged 60-70 years in good health and CMV-seropositive. The sample taken for sequencing was PBMCs. Here the CDR3 reads CASSPSQGANYGYTF. CDR3 DNA sequence: TGTGCCAGCTCACCCTCACAGGGGGCGAACTATGGCTACACCTTC.